The clone carrying this TCR beta chain was seen more than once but under ten times. The data derive from a study of blood T cell repertoires in COVID-19. The repertoire was sequenced with immunoSEQ multiplex PCR; TCRdb's copy has only in-frame clones and lacks some. The table shows over 100,000 clones, with 60% to 85% occurring only once. CDR1 is SEHNR, CDR2 FQNEAQ, per germline (reference sequence). V lost 5 bases and J lost 0, with 13 bases in between. CDR3 length equals 15 residues. The sequenced sample consisted of peripheral blood. The chain carries TRBV7-9 and TRBJ1-1; TRBD1 is a possible D gene (5 bases). This receptor was identified in a human donor in a cohort sampled during active or convalescent COVID-19. CDR3 residues: CASSIEGLMNTEAFF. The CDR3, as DNA: TGTGCCAGCAGCATAGAGGGACTTATGAACACTGAAGCTTTCTTT.